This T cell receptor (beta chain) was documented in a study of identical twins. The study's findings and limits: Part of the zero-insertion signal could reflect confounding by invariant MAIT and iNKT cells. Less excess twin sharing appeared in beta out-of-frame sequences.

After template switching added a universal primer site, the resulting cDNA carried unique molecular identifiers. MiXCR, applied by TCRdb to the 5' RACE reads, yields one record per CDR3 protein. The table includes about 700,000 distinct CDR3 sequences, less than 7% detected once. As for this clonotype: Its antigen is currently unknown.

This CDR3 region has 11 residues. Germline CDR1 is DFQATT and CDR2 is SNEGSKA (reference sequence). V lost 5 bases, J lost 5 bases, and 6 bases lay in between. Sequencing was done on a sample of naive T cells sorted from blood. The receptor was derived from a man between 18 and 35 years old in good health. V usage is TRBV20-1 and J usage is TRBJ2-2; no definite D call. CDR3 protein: CSADLTGELFF. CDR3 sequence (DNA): TGCAGTGCTGACTTAACCGGGGAGCTGTTTTTT.